This section outlines one T cell receptor beta chain sequence together with its context. Its antigen remains unknown. With 60 Vbeta and 13 Jbeta primers, the PCR was carried out. Under the authors' procedure: Around 12 million of around 85 million unique TCR beta chains were shared, per a later count. TCRdb's copy holds only in-frame clones and misses some; the assay was immunoSEQ multiplex PCR. V, J and clone size reflect that table, while D and trimming were determined from the DNA. This sample has about 160,000 clones, with approximately 80% found just once. Germline assignment: CDR1 SEHNR and CDR2 FQNEAQ (reference sequence). The CDR3 contains 15 residues. Trimming took off 5 bases at V and 7 bases at J, with 18 bases between the two ends. This specimen comes from a study of cytomegalovirus exposure and HLA in healthy donors. The overall study: Among 398 genotyped donors, about 83% fell in the Caucasian-associated ancestry cluster. Study-wide results and limits: There were a few CMV-associated chains whose specificity for CMV antigens was confirmed in vitro. The study put under 200 TCR beta chains on its list as cytomegalovirus-associated.

The chain carries TRBV7-9 and TRBJ2-1, with D perhaps TRBD1 (5 bases). Sequencing input: PBMCs. This receptor was obtained from a young man in good health and CMV-seropositive. The CDR3 DNA reads as TGTGCCAGCAGCCTTATACAGGAGCCTCGGAATGAGCAGTTCTTC. Protein: CASSLIQEPRNEQFF. Variable domain in full (rest from reference TRBV7-9 and TRBJ2-1): DTGVSQNPRHKITKRGQNVTFRCDPISEHNRLYWYRQTLGQGPEFLTYFQNEAQLEKSRLLSDRFSAERPKGSFSTLEIQRTEQGDSAMYLCASSLIQEPRNEQFFGPGTRLTVL.